These T cell receptor beta chains were read from a single sample in a study of molecular identifiers for immune sequencing clone quantification. Each CDR3 protein gets one entry after TCRdb re-called the PCR reads with MiXCR. In the table there are about 8,300 distinct CDR3 sequences, around 33% of which are singletons. Sequencing input: naive CD8+ T cells from blood, with Jurkat cell RNA spiked in. Receptor source: a human donor in good health. Some libraries in this study had Jurkat cell RNA spiked in. The CDR3 runs from the conserved cysteine through the conserved F or W. Fields, in order: clone size, D gene, V gene, J gene, CDR3 protein, CDR3 DNA. The D gene is left open where the match is weak. Some rows mark clone size as missing; the rest say once, few, many or name a class of expanded clone.

.	.	TRBV19	TRBJ1-5	CASEEDWNNQPQHF	TGTGCCAGCGAAGAGGATTGGAATAATCAGCCCCAGCATTTT
few	.	TRBV29-1	TRBJ2-7	CSVEGLSSSYEQYF	TGCAGCGTTGAGGGGCTCTCGAGCTCCTACGAGCAGTACTTC
medium-sized	.	TRBV28	TRBJ2-6	CASSLPYSGANVLTF	TGTGCCAGCAGTTTACCATACTCTGGGGCCAACGTCCTGACTTTC
.	.	TRBV5-8	TRBJ2-5	CASSLPNKRTQYF	TGTGCCAGCAGCTTGCCTAACAAGAGGACCCAGTACTTC
.	TRBD2	TRBV3-1	TRBJ2-1	CASSQDLTSGDNEQFF	TGTGCCAGCAGCCAAGATTTAACTAGCGGAGACAATGAGCAGTTCTTC
few	.	TRBV7-9	TRBJ2-1	CASNPGNEQFF	TGTGCCAGCAACCCGGGCAATGAGCAGTTCTTC
medium-sized	.	TRBV7-9	TRBJ2-7	CASSSTTGTGEQYF	TGTGCCAGCAGCTCCACCACCGGGACTGGCGAGCAGTACTTC
few	.	TRBV28	TRBJ2-7	CASSNAITTLWQYF	TGTGCCAGCAGTAACGCAATTACCACCCTCTGGCAGTACTTC
.	.	TRBV6-2/TRBV6-3	TRBJ1-1	CASTDIRTDEAFF	TGTGCCAGCACCGACATCCGGACGGATGAAGCTTTCTTT
few	.	TRBV12-3/TRBV12-4	TRBJ1-5	CASSLGGNNQPQHF	TGTGCCAGCAGTTTAGGGGGGAACAATCAGCCCCAGCATTTT
.	.	TRBV19	TRBJ1-5	CASSIALIRDNDQPQHF	TGTGCCAGTAGTATAGCCCTAATCCGGGACAACGATCAGCCCCAGCATTTT
few	.	TRBV12-3/TRBV12-4	TRBJ2-3	CASSSRLTDTQYF	TGTGCCAGCAGCTCTAGGCTCACAGATACGCAGTATTTT
few	.	TRBV10-3	TRBJ2-7	CAISAPKREQYF	TGTGCCATCAGTGCGCCAAAGAGGGAGCAGTACTTC
.	.	TRBV27	TRBJ1-1	CASRLGPGELTEAFF	TGTGCCAGCAGACTCGGGCCAGGTGAGCTGACTGAAGCTTTCTTT
few	.	TRBV2	TRBJ2-1	CASSEARGVGTEQFF	TGTGCCAGCAGTGAAGCGCGGGGCGTAGGGACTGAGCAGTTCTTC
few	.	TRBV18	TRBJ2-7	CASAARFSYEQYF	TGTGCCAGCGCCGCGCGATTCTCCTACGAGCAGTACTTC
large	.	TRBV2	TRBJ2-7	CASMELARGEQYF	TGTGCCAGCATGGAACTAGCCCGGGGGGAGCAGTACTTC
.	.	TRBV7-2	TRBJ2-7	CASRPPGSYEQYF	TGTGCCAGCAGACCGCCAGGCTCCTACGAGCAGTACTTC
.	TRBD1	TRBV14	TRBJ2-7	CASSQQGVFYEQYF	TGTGCCAGCAGCCAACAGGGGGTTTTCTACGAGCAGTACTTC
.	TRBD1	TRBV20-1	TRBJ2-7	CSANFGDRSYEQNF	TGCAGTGCTAACTTTGGGGACAGATCCTACGAGCAGAACTTC
.	.	TRBV6-1	TRBJ2-3	CASSAGQTFTDSQYF	TGTGCAAGCAGTGCAGGACAGACCTTCACAGATTCGCAGTATTTT
.	.	TRBV7-7	TRBJ2-7	CASSLGASYEQYF	TGTGCCAGCAGCTTAGGGGCCTCCTACGAGCAGTACTTC
few	.	TRBV28	TRBJ2-1	CASSELGPTSYNEQFF	TGTGCCAGCAGCGAACTAGGACCTACATCCTACAATGAGCAGTTCTTC
.	TRBD1	TRBV7-6	TRBJ2-5	CASSVLGGRDSLF	TGTGCCAGCAGCGTTTTAGGGGGCCGGGACAGCCTCTTC
.	TRBD1	TRBV20-1	TRBJ2-1	CSARPRQGVNEQFF	TGCAGTGCTAGACCCCGACAGGGGGTCAATGAGCAGTTCTTC
few	.	TRBV12-3/TRBV12-4	TRBJ2-1	CASSFRGEGFF	TGTGCCAGCAGTTTTAGAGGCGAGGGGTTCTTC
.	TRBD2	TRBV4-3	TRBJ2-3	CASSPSGINADTQYF	TGCGCCAGCAGCCCTAGCGGGATCAACGCAGATACGCAGTATTTT
.	.	TRBV9	TRBJ2-1	CASSVSANYKEQFF	TGTGCCAGCAGCGTATCGGCTAACTACAAAGAGCAGTTCTTC
.	.	TRBV29-1	TRBJ2-7	CSAHLGRVEGDYEQYF	TGCAGCGCCCACCTTGGTCGGGTAGAAGGGGACTACGAGCAGTACTTC
few	.	TRBV3-1	TRBJ2-3	CASSQGDLSYHTQYF	TGTGCCAGCAGCCAAGGGGACCTTTCCTATCATACGCAGTATTTT
.	.	TRBV6-5	TRBJ1-1	CASSYSPGMTEAFF	TGTGCCAGCAGTTATAGTCCGGGGATGACTGAAGCTTTCTTT
.	.	TRBV27	TRBJ1-5	CASSPVQRIQPQHF	TGTGCCAGCAGTCCCGTCCAGCGAATTCAGCCCCAGCATTTT
few	.	TRBV28	TRBJ1-1	CASFHDSLNTEAFF	TGTGCCAGCTTCCACGACAGCCTGAACACTGAAGCTTTCTTT
.	.	TRBV28	TRBJ2-2	CASSSPGTMNTGELFF	TGTGCCAGCAGTTCGCCCGGGACGATGAACACCGGGGAGCTGTTTTTT
few	.	TRBV29-1	TRBJ1-1	CSVRVDTEAFF	TGCAGCGTACGTGTGGACACTGAAGCTTTCTTT
once	.	TRBV7-2	TRBJ2-5	CASSHPPETQYF	TGTGCCAGCAGCCACCCCCCAGAGACCCAGTACTTC
.	TRBD1	TRBV27	TRBJ2-3	CASSLQGAGDTQYF	TGTGCCAGCAGTTTACAGGGGGCTGGAGATACGCAGTATTTT
.	.	TRBV6-2/TRBV6-3	TRBJ2-1	CASSWIGYGHNEQFF	TGTGCCAGCAGTTGGATAGGGTACGGGCACAATGAGCAGTTCTTC
large	.	TRBV20-1	TRBJ2-3	CNRQLNTDTQYF	TGCAATCGACAGCTCAACACAGATACGCAGTATTTT
few	.	TRBV2	TRBJ2-6	CASRGLFPLSGANVLTF	TGTGCCAGCAGAGGTCTATTTCCCCTCTCTGGGGCCAACGTCCTGACTTTC